Following are 29 T cell receptor beta chains from one sample sequenced in a study of cytomegalovirus exposure and HLA in healthy donors. Primers: 60 Vbeta forward and 13 Jbeta reverse. TCRdb's table, derived via immunoSEQ multiplex PCR, lists solely in-frame clones and lacks some. The data contain around 100,000 clones, approximately 64% of them singletons. Sequencing was carried out using PBMCs. Source of these receptors: a woman aged 50 to 65 in good health and CMV-seronegative.

This clone was seen a single time. This chain uses TRBV5-1 with TRBJ1-1; maybe TRBD1 (5 bases). Germline-derived CDR1 and CDR2 are SGHRS and YFSETQ. V was shortened by 6 bases and J by 1 base, with 10 bases between the two germline ends. The CDR3 loop spans 13 amino acids. The CDR3 sequence: CASNSGQNTEAFF. The CDR3 coding sequence is TGCGCCAGCAATTCCGGACAGAACACTGAAGCTTTCTTT.

V gene TRBV14 combines with J gene TRBJ2-7; tentative D call: TRBD1 (6 bases). V was clipped by 4 bases and J by 2 bases, with 15 bases between them. Germline V CDR1 and CDR2: SGHDN, FVKESK. CDR3 length: 15 amino acids. The CDR3 sequence: CASSPNRVGTYEQYF. Here the CDR3 DNA reads TGTGCCAGCAGCCCTAACAGGGTTGGGACCTACGAGCAGTACTTC.

The genes are TRBV6-6 and TRBJ2-3; 8 bases line up with TRBD2. CDR3 length: 14 residues. Germline-derived CDR1 and CDR2 are MNHNY and SVGAGI (reference sequence). J lost 4 bases, V lost 5 bases, and 5 bases had no gene match. As DNA, the CDR3 is TGTGCCAGCAGTCCCAGCGGGAGTCCAGATACGCAGTATTTT. Its translation: CASSPSGSPDTQYF.

This clone was picked up one time. The chain combines TRBV7-9 with TRBJ1-3; 9 bases agree with TRBD1. CDR1 is SEHNR, CDR2 FQNEAQ, per germline (reference sequence). The CDR3 length is 16 residues. Trimming took 5 bases from V and 3 from J; bases not matched to a gene: 8. The CDR3 reads CASSAHRGLRGNTIYF. The CDR3 region has the DNA TGTGCCAGCAGCGCACACAGGGGGCTTCGTGGAAACACCATATATTTT.

The chain links TRBV6-5 to TRBJ2-1; 7 bases agree with TRBD2. There are 13 residues in the CDR3. The trim removed 8 bases at V and 9 bases at J, leaving 10 bases unmatched. CDR1 is MNHEY and CDR2 is SVGAGI in the germline V gene. The CDR3 DNA follows: TGTGCCAGCCGGGGAGGGCCGGGGGGTGAGCAGTTCTTC. The encoded protein is CASRGGPGGEQFF.

The genes are TRBV11-3 and TRBJ2-5; the match to TRBD1 covers 9 bases. This CDR3 spans 12 amino acids. Germline V lookup: CDR1 SGHNT, CDR2 YENEEA. The V and J ends lost 8 bases and 4 bases, in that order; junction bases with no gene match: 2. CDR3 DNA sequence: TGTGCCAGCGGGACAGGGCTAGAGACCCAGTACTTC. This codes for CASGTGLETQYF.

The chain is built from TRBV30 and TRBJ2-5; no firm D call. The germline gives CDR1 GTSNPN, CDR2 SVGIG (reference sequence). V was cut by 2 bases and J by 5 bases, with 9 bases left in between. The CDR3 covers 12 residues. CDR3 DNA sequence: TGTGCCTGGAGTCACTCTCGTGAGACCCAGTACTTC. Translated: CAWSHSRETQYF.

The gene calls are TRBV6-1 and TRBJ2-5; a possible D gene is TRBD2 (5 bases). TRBJ2-7 matches the DNA end more closely, so the J call is doubtful. CDR1 is MNHNS, CDR2 SASEGT, per germline. The CDR3 covers 15 residues. The chain's CDR3 is CASSSQASKLYEQYF. CDR3 nucleotide sequence: TGTGCCAGCAGTTCTCAGGCTAGCAAGTTGTACGAGCAGTACTTC.

The V and J genes are TRBV27 and TRBJ1-3; TRBD1 aligns across 7 bases. CDR3 length: 16 amino acids. V trimming: 5 bases; J trimming: 6 bases; junction bases outside the gene matches: 13. The V gene's germline CDR1 is MNHEY and CDR2 SMNVEV (reference sequence). The CDR3 bases are TGTGCCAGCAGTGAAACTACCGGGACAGCTATAAACACCATATATTTT. Residues: CASSETTGTAINTIYF.

The count of this clone is one. The DNA is omitted, as the CDR3 cannot be located on it reliably, and the CDR3 follows TCRdb's listing. The chain carries TRBV27 and TRBJ2-7; no DNA check was done on the table's D call, TRBD1. Germline loops: CDR1 MNHEY, CDR2 SMNVEV (reference sequence). The CDR3 is made up of 15 amino acids, end residues included. CDR3 sequence reads: CASSFGPGRAYEQYF.

This clone is a singleton in its sample. This sequence joins TRBV5-8 and TRBJ2-2, with 9 bases aligning to TRBD2. Per the germline V gene, CDR1 is SGHTS and CDR2 is YDEGEE. Trimming removed 4 bases from V and 1 base from J; junction bases left unmatched: 2. This CDR3 is built from 15 residues. The chain's CDR3 is CASSRTSVNTGELFF. CDR3 DNA sequence: TGTGCCAGCAGCCGGACTAGCGTGAACACCGGGGAGCTGTTTTTT.

This clone was detected only a few times. This rearrangement joins TRBV6-6 to TRBJ1-1; 8 nucleotides align to TRBD1. Germline loops: CDR1 MNHNY, CDR2 SVGAGI (reference sequence). This CDR3 region has 14 residues. Trimming removed 7 bases from V and 5 bases from J; junction bases left unmatched: 9. Written as DNA, the CDR3 is TGTGCCAGCACCCCGACAGGGGTAAGGACTGAAGCTTTCTTT. Amino acid sequence: CASTPTGVRTEAFF.

The gene calls are TRBV23-1 and TRBJ1-4, with TRBD1 as a possible D gene (5 bases). TRBV23-1 is filed as an ORF, its function uncertain. V was trimmed by 4 bases and J by 7 bases, leaving 16 bases between them. The CDR3 has 15 amino acids. The CDR3 loop reads CASSRRGAWTEKLFF. The CDR3 DNA reads TGCGCCAGCAGTCGGCGTGGGGCTTGGACTGAAAAACTGTTTTTT.

The V gene is TRBV7-9, the J gene TRBJ2-7, with TRBD1 matching 7 bases. V shed 5 bases, J shed 4 bases, and the junction held 8 bases outside the gene matches. The V gene's germline CDR1 is SEHNR and CDR2 FQNEAQ (reference sequence). The CDR3 length is 14 residues. CDR3 residues: CASSLQDREYEQYF. The CDR3 DNA is TGTGCCAGCAGCCTACAAGACAGGGAATACGAGCAGTACTTC.

The chain combines TRBV4-1 with TRBJ2-7, with D hard to call. This CDR3 has 13 residues. The V gene lost 4 bases and the J gene lost 5 bases, with 12 bases spanning the gap. The germline V gene has CDR1 MGHRA and CDR2 YSYEKL. CDR3 loop: CASSLRWQNEQYF. The DNA of the CDR3 is TGCGCCAGCAGCCTACGATGGCAAAACGAGCAGTACTTC.

The rearrangement uses TRBV28 and TRBJ1-5; 12 bases map to TRBD1. The CDR3 totals 15 residues. Germline V CDR1 and CDR2: MDHEN, SYDVKM. V was clipped by 6 bases and J by 6 bases; unmatched bases: 6. Written as DNA, the CDR3 is TGTGCCAGCAGGGACGGGACAGGGGGCACTCAGCCCCAGCATTTT. This translates into CASRDGTGGTQPQHF. The full variable domain, its missing parts supplied by reference TRBV28 and TRBJ1-5, is DVKVTQSSRYLVKRTGEKVFLECVQDMDHENMFWYRQDPGLGLRLIYFSYDVKMKEKGDIPEGYSVSREKKERFSLILESASTNQTSMYLCASRDGTGGTQPQHFGDGTRLSIL.

The sample holds a few counts of this clone. V is TRBV5-1 and J is TRBJ2-5, with D tentatively TRBD1 (6 bases). Germline lookup yields CDR1 SGHRS and CDR2 YFSETQ. Trimming stripped 4 bases from V and 5 bases from J, with 18 bases between. The CDR3 contains 15 residues. The CDR3 DNA reads TGCGCCAGCAGCGGGGGCCAGGGATGGGTGGAGACCCAGTACTTC. Translated: CASSGGQGWVETQYF.

The rearrangement links TRBV4-2 to TRBJ2-7, with D uncertain. Trimming took off 4 bases at V and 0 bases at J, with 13 bases between the two ends. Looked up from germline, CDR1 is LGHNA and CDR2 is YNFKEQ. This CDR3 has 15 residues. CDR3 protein: CASSPPASRSYEQYF. In DNA form, the CDR3 reads TGTGCCAGCAGCCCACCGGCTAGTCGCTCCTACGAGCAGTACTTC.

The rearrangement uses TRBV7-9 and TRBJ1-1; D gene ambiguous. From germline, CDR1 is SEHNR and CDR2 FQNEAQ (reference sequence). V lost 6 bases and J lost 1, with 12 bases in between. This CDR3 contains 14 residues. In DNA form, the CDR3 reads TGTGCCAGCAGTGTCAGACGGGAGAACACTGAAGCTTTCTTT. Translation gives CASSVRRENTEAFF.

This clone was found once. The CDR3 sequence: CASHGRREGWTQYF. The CDR3 DNA sequence: TGTGCCAGCCACGGGAGGCGGGAAGGTTGGACCCAGTACTTC. The chain couples TRBV28 to TRBJ2-5; 7 nucleotides agree with TRBD2. V lost 8 bases to trimming and J lost 7 bases; unmatched junction nucleotides: 13. The CDR3 sequence is 14 residues long. Germline V gene data show CDR1 as MDHEN and CDR2 as SYDVKM.

This chain uses TRBV10-2 with TRBJ1-1; D is perhaps TRBD1 (5 bases). CDR3 length: 13 amino acids. Germline V gives CDR1 WSHSY, CDR2 SAAADI. Trimming stripped 2 bases from V and 4 bases from J, with 8 bases between. CDR3 in DNA: TGCGCCAGCAGTGAGCAGGGCTCCACTGAAGCTTTCTTT. This gives the protein CASSEQGSTEAFF.

The chain carries TRBV11-3 and TRBJ2-3; 9 bases agree with TRBD2. Germline V gives CDR1 SGHNT, CDR2 YENEEA. J gave up 0 bases and V 0 bases, and 13 bases lay outside the gene matches. There are 20 residues in the CDR3. The CDR3 region is CASSLELVLAGLRSTDTQYF. The CDR3 DNA reads as TGTGCCAGCAGCTTAGAACTGGTGCTAGCGGGACTTCGGAGCACAGATACGCAGTATTTT.

This sequence joins TRBV5-1 and TRBJ2-5; 11 nucleotides match TRBD1. V shed 4 bases, J shed 11 bases, and the junction held 10 bases outside the gene matches. Germline CDR1 reads SGHRS; CDR2 reads YFSETQ. This CDR3 contains 14 residues. CDR3 amino acids: CASSGGQGAGEQYF. The CDR3 nucleotides read TGCGCCAGCAGCGGAGGACAGGGGGCGGGGGAGCAGTACTTC.

For this clone: This specimen includes other DNA sequences encoding the same CDR3. The chain carries TRBV10-3 and TRBJ2-2; 12 positions agree with TRBD2. The V gene end was trimmed by 8 bases and the J gene end by 6 bases; junction bases not matched to a gene: 4. From germline, CDR1 is ENHRY and CDR2 SYGVKD. The CDR3 has 14 residues. Here the CDR3 reads CAIAGTSGSGELFF. The CDR3 nucleotides read TGTGCCATCGCCGGGACTAGCGGGTCCGGGGAGCTGTTTTTT.

The CDR3 DNA follows: TGTGCCAGCAGCGTGGAGCGGGAGGGTTTCACAGATACGCAGTATTTT. Protein: CASSVEREGFTDTQYF. J is TRBJ2-3 and V is TRBV9; TRBD2 matches at 10 bases. Losses at the gene ends were 2 bases for V and 2 bases for J; bases not matched to a gene: 5. Germline-derived CDR1 and CDR2 are SGDLS and YYNGEE. This CDR3 has 16 residues.

The rearrangement uses TRBV5-1 and TRBJ2-7; D may be TRBD1 (5 bases). V gave up 0 bases and J gave up 7 bases, with 17 bases separating them. Germline CDR1 reads SGHRS; CDR2 reads YFSETQ. This CDR3 region has 15 residues. The CDR3 loop is CASSLVGAGVNEQYF. As DNA, the CDR3 is TGCGCCAGCAGCTTGGTTGGGGCAGGCGTTAATGAGCAGTACTTC.

This clone was detected only a few times. This sequence joins TRBV2 and TRBJ2-1, with D hard to call. The germline V and J ends were trimmed by 7 bases and 9 bases, with 19 bases remaining between them. This CDR3 has 14 residues. Germline CDR1 reads SNHLY; CDR2 reads FYNNEI. CDR3 DNA sequence: TGTGCCAGCACGGCTAGTGTATTCATCGGTGAGCAGTTCTTC. It specifies CASTASVFIGEQFF.

The chain is built from TRBV28 and TRBJ2-7; perhaps TRBD2 as D (5 bases). Germline CDR1 and CDR2: MDHEN and SYDVKM. The CDR3 length is 13 residues. The germline V and J ends were trimmed by 2 bases and 2 bases, with 7 bases remaining between them. This CDR3 is CASSLIGTYEQYF. CDR3 in DNA: TGTGCCAGCAGTTTAATCGGGACCTACGAGCAGTACTTC.

The V gene is TRBV4-1, the J gene TRBJ1-1, with unresolved D. Germline V CDR1 and CDR2: MGHRA, YSYEKL. V gave up 1 base and J gave up 1 base, with 7 bases separating them. The CDR3 is 14 residues long. The CDR3 DNA sequence: TGCGCCAGCAGCCAAGCAATTCCGAACACTGAAGCTTTCTTT. It translates to CASSQAIPNTEAFF.